Detailed here is one TCR beta chain. Its antigen remains unidentified. The data were obtained in a study of follicular helper T cells after annual influenza vaccination. Study-wide results and caveats: Plasmablast frequency change correlated with clonality change in ICOS+CD38+ cTfh.

TCRdb's copy holds only in-frame clones and misses some; the assay was immunoSEQ multiplex PCR. The table shows approximately 30,000 clones, with approximately 80% occurring only once. After removal of 8 bases from V and 0 bases from J, the junction contained 6 bases not matched to a gene. The CDR3 totals 14 residues. The germline gives CDR1 MNHEY, CDR2 SMNVEV (reference sequence). The time point was: 2014-2015 season, pre-vaccination. Specimen: CXCR5+ CD38- circulating T follicular helper cells from blood, collected on the day of influenza vaccination. Subset in this sample: circulating Tfh, non-naive CD4+CXCR5+PD-1+ (ICOS+CD38+ or ICOS-CD38-). The origin of this receptor is an adult who received the influenza vaccine. The gene calls are TRBV27 and TRBJ1-2; 7 bases map to TRBD1. CDR3 coding DNA: TGTGCCAGCGCAACAGGGACAGCTAACTATGGCTACACCTTC. This encodes CASATGTANYGYTF.